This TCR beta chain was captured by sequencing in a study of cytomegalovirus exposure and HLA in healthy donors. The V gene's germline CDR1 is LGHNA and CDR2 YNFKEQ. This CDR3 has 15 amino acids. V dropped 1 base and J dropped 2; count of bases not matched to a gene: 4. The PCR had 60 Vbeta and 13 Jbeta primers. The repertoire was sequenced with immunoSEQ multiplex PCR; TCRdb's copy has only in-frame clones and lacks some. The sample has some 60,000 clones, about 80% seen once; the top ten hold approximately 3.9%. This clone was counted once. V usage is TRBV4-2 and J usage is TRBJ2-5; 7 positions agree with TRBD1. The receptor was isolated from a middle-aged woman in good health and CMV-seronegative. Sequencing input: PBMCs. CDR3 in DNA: TGTGCCAGCAGCCAAGGGGACAGAAATCAAGAGACCCAGTACTTC. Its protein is CASSQGDRNQETQYF.